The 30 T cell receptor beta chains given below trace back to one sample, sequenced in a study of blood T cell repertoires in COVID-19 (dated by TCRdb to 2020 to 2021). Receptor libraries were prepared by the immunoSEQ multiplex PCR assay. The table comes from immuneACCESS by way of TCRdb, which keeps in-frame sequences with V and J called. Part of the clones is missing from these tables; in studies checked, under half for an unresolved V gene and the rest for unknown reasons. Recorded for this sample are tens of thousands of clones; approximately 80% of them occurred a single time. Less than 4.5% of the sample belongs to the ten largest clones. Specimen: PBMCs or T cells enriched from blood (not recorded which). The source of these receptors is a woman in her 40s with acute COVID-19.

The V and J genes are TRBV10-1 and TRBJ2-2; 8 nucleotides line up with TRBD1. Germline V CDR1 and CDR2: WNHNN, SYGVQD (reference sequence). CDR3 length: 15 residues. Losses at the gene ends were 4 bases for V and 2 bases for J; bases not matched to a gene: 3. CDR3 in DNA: TGCGCCAGCAGTGGACAGGGGAGAAACACCGGGGAGCTGTTTTTT. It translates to CASSGQGRNTGELFF.

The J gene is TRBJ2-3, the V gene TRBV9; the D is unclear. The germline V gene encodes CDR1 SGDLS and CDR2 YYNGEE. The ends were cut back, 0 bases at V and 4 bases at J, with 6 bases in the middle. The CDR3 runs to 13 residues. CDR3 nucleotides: TGTGCCAGCAGCGTAGTCTCGGCAGATACGCAGTATTTT. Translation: CASSVVSADTQYF.

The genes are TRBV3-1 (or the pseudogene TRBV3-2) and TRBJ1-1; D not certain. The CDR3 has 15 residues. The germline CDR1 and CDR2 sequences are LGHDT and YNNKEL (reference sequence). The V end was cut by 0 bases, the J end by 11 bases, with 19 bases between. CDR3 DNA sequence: TGTGCCAGCAGCCAAGAAGTCGGGAGGCCGATTGGTGCTTTCTTT. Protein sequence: CASSQEVGRPIGAFF.

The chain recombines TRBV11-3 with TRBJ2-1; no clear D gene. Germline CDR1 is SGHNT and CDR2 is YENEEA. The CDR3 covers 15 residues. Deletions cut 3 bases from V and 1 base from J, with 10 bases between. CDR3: CASSFNTSSYNEQFF. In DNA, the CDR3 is TGTGCCAGCAGCTTTAACACCTCATCCTACAATGAGCAGTTCTTC. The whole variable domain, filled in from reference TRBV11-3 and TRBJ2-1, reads EAGVVQSPRYKIIEKKQPVAFWCNPISGHNTLYWYLQNLGQGPELLIRYENEEAVDDSQLPKDRFSAERLKGVDSTLKIQPAELGDSAVYLCASSFNTSSYNEQFFGPGTRLTVL.

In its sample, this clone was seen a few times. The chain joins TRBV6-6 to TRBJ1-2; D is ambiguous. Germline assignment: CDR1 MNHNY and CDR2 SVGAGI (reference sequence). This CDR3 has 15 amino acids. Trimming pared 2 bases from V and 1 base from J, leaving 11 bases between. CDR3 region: CASSYTRTDNYGYTF. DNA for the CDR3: TGTGCCAGCAGTTACACTAGGACTGATAACTATGGCTACACCTTC.

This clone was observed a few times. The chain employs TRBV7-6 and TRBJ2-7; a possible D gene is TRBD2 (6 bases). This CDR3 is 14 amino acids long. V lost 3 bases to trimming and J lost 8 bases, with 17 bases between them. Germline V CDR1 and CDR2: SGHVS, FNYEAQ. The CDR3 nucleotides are TGTGCCAGCAGCTTGGGCGGGACGGTCGACAAGCAGTACTTC. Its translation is CASSLGGTVDKQYF.

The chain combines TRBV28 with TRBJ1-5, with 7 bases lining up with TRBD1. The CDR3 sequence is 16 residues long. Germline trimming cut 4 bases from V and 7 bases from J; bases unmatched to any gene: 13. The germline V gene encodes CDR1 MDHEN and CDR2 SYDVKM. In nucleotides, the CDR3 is TGTGCCAGCAGTTCGCACCTAGGGGGCGAGGGGCAGCCCCAGCATTTT. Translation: CASSSHLGGEGQPQHF.

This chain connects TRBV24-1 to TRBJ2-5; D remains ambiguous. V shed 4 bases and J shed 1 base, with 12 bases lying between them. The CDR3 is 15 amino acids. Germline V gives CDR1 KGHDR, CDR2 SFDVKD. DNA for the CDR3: TGTGCCACCAGTGACCCCGCCTATGCCCAAGAGACCCAGTACTTC. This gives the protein CATSDPAYAQETQYF.

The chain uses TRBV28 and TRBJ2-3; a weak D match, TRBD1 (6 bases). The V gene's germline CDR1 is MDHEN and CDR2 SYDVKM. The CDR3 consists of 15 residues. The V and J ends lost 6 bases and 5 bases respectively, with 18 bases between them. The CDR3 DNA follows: TGTGCCAGCAGCCCGACAGGACCCGTGGGAGATACGCAGTATTTT. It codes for CASSPTGPVGDTQYF.

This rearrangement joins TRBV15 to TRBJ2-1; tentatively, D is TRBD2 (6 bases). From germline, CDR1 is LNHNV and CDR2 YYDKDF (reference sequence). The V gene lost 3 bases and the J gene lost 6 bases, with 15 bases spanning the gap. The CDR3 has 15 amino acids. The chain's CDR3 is CATSSSVNGGNEQFF. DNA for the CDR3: TGTGCCACCAGCAGTAGCGTAAACGGGGGCAATGAGCAGTTCTTC.

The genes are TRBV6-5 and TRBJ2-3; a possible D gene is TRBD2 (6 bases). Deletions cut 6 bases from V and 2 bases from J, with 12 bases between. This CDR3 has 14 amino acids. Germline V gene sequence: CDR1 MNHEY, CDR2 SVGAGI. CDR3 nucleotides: TGTGCCAGCAGCCCGGGGCGGGACACAGATACGCAGTATTTT. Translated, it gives CASSPGRDTDTQYF.

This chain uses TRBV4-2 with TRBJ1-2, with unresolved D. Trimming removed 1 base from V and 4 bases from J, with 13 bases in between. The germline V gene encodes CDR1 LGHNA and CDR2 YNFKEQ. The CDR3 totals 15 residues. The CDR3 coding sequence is TGTGCCAGCAGCCAAGCGTTACAAGTCAGCTATGGCTACACCTTC. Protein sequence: CASSQALQVSYGYTF.

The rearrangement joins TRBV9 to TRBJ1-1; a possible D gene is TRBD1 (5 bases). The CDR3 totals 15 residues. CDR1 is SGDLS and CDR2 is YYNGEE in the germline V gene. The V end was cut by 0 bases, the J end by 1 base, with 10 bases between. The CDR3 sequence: CASSVVSQGNTEAFF. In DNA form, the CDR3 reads TGTGCCAGCAGCGTAGTGTCTCAGGGGAACACTGAAGCTTTCTTT.

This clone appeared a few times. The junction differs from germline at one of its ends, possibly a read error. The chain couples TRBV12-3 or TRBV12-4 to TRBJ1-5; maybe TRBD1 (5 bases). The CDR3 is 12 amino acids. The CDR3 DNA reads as TGTGCCAGCGGGGCAAGCAAACAGCCCCAGCATTTT. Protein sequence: CASGASKQPQHF.

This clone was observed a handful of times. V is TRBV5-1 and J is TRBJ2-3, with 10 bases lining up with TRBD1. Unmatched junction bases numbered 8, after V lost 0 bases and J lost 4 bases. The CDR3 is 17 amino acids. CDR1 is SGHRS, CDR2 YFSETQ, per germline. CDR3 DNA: TGCGCCAGCAGCTTGGCGTTGGGACAGGGGAGCGCAGATACGCAGTATTTT. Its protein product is CASSLALGQGSADTQYF.

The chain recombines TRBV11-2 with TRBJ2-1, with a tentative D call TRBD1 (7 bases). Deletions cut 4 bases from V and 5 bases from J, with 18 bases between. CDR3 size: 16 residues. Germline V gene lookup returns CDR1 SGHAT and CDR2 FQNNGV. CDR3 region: CASSSGGWGTDNEQFF. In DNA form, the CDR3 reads TGTGCCAGCAGCTCCGGAGGGTGGGGGACAGACAATGAGCAGTTCTTC. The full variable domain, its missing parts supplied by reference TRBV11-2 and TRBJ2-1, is EAGVAQSPRYKIIEKRQSVAFWCNPISGHATLYWYQQILGQGPKLLIQFQNNGVVDDSQLPKDRFSAERLKGVDSTLKIQPAKLEDSAVYLCASSSGGWGTDNEQFFGPGTRLTVL.

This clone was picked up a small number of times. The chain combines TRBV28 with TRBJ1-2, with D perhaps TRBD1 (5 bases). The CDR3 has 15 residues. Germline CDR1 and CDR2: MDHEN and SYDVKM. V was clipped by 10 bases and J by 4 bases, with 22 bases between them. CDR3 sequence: CAITPRQGNSYGYTF. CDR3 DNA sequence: TGTGCCATCACACCCCGCCAGGGAAATTCCTATGGCTACACCTTC.

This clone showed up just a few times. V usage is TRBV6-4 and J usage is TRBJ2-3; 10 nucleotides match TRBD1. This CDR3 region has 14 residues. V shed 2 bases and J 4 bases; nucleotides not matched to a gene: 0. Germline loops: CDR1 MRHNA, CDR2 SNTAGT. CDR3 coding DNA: TGTGCCAGCAGTGACGGACAGGGGGCAGATACGCAGTATTTT. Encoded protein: CASSDGQGADTQYF.

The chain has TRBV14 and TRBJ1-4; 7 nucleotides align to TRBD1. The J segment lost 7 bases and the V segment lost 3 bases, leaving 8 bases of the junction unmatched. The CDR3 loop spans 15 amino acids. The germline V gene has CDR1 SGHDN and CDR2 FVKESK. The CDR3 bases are TGTGCCAGCAGCCACCGACAGGGAGGTTTTGAAAAACTGTTTTTT. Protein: CASSHRQGGFEKLFF. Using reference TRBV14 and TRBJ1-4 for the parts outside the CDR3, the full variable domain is EAGVTQFPSHSVIEKGQTVTLRCDPISGHDNLYWYRRVMGKEIKFLLHFVKESKQDESGMPNNRFLAERTGGTYSTLKVQPAELEDSGVYFCASSHRQGGFEKLFFGSGTQLSVL.

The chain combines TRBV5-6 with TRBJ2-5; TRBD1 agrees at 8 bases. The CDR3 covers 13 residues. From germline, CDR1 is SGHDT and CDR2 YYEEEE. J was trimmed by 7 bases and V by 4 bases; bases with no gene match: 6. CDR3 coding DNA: TGTGCCAGCAGCCCTAGGACAGGGAGGACCCAGTACTTC. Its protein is CASSPRTGRTQYF.

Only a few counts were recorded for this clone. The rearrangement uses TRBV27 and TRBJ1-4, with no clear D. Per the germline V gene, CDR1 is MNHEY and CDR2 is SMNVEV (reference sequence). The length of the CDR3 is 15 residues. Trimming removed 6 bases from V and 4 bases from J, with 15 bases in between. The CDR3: CASRSQSGFNEKLFF. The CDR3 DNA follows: TGTGCCAGCAGAAGCCAGTCGGGTTTTAATGAAAAACTGTTTTTT.

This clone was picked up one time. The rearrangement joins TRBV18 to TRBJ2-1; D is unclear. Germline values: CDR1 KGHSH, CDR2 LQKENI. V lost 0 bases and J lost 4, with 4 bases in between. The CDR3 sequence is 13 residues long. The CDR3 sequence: CASSPPSYNEQFF. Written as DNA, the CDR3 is TGTGCCAGCTCACCACCATCGTACAATGAGCAGTTCTTC.

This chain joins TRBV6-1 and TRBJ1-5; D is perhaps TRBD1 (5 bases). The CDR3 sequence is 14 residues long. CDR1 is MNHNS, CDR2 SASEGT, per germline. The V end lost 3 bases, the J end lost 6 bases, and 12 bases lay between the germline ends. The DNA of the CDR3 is TGTGCCAGCAGTGACAGGGCGGGAGGTCAGCCCCAGCATTTT. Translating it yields CASSDRAGGQPQHF.

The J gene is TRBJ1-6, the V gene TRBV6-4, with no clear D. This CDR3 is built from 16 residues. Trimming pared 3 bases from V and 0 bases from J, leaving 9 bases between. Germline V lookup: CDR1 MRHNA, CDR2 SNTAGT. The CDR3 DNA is TGTGCCAGCAGTGAATCGGGGAGCTCCTATAATTCACCCCTCCACTTT. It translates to CASSESGSSYNSPLHF.

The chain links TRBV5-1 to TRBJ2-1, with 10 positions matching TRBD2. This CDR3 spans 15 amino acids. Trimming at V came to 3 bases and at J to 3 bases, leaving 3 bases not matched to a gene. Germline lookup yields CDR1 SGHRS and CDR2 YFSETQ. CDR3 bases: TGCGCCAGCAGCTATGCTAGCGGGGGCTACAATGAGCAGTTCTTC. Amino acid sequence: CASSYASGGYNEQFF.

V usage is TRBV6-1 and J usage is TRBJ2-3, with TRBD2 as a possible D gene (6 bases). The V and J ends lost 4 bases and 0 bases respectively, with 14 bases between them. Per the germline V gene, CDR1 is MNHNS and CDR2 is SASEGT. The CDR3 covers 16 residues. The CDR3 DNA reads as TGTGCCAGCAGTGGGGGCTGGGGGGTGAGCACAGATACGCAGTATTTT. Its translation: CASSGGWGVSTDTQYF.

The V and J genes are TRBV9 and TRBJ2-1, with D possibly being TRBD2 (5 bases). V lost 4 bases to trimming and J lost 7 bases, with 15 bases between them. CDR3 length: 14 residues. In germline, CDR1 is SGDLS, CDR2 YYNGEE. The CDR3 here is CASSPPGVGNEQFF. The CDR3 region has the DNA TGTGCCAGCAGCCCACCCGGGGTCGGAAATGAGCAGTTCTTC.

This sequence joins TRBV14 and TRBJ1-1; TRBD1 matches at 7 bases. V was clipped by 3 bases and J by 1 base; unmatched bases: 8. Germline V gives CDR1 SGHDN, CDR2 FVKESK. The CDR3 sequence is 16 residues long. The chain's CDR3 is CASSHRTGGGNTEAFF. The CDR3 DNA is TGTGCCAGCAGCCACAGGACAGGAGGGGGGAACACTGAAGCTTTCTTT.

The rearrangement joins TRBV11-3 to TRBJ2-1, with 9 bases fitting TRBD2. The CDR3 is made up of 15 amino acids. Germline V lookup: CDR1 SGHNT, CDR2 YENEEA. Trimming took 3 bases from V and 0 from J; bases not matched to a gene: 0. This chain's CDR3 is CASSFSGSSYNEQFF. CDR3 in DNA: TGTGCCAGCAGCTTTAGCGGGAGCTCCTACAATGAGCAGTTCTTC.

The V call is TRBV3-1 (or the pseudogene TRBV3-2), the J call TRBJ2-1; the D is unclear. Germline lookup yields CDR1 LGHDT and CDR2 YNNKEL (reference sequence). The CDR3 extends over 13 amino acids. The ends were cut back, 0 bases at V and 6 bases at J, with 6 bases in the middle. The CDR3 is CASSQDRVNEQFF. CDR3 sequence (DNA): TGTGCCAGCAGCCAAGATCGGGTCAATGAGCAGTTCTTC.